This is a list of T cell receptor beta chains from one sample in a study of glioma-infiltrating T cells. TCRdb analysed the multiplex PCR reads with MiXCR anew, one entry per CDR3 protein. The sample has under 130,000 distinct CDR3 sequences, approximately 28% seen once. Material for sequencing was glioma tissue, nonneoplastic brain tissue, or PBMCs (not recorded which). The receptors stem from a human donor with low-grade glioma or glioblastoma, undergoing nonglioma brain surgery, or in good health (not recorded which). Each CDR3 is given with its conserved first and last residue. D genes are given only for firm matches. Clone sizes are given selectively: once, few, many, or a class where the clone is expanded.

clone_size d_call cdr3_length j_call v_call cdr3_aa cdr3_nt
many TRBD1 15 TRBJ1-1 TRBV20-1 CSARSHPGGSTEAFF TGCAGTGCTAGATCGCACCCAGGGGGAAGCACTGAAGCTTTCTTT
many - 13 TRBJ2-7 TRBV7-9 CASSLAGSAGLYF TGTGCCAGCAGCTTAGCAGGGTCGGCAGGGTTGTACTTC
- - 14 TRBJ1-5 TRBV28 CASSLGQSRQPQHF TGTGCCAGCAGTTTGGGCCAGTCTCGTCAGCCCCAGCATTTT
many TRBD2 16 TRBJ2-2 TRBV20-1 CSARGIAGLNTGELFF TGCAGTGCTAGAGGGATAGCGGGGCTCAACACCGGGGAGCTGTTTTTT
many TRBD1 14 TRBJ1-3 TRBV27 CASPTGESGNTIYF TGTGCCAGCCCGACAGGGGAGTCAGGAAACACCATATATTTT
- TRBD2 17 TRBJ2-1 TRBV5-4 CASSLDRLAGGNNEQFF TGTGCCAGCAGCTTGGACCGACTAGCGGGGGGGAACAATGAGCAGTTCTTC
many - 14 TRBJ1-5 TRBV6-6 CASSYSPESQPQHF TGTGCCAGCAGTTACTCGCCGGAATCACAACCCCAGCATTTT
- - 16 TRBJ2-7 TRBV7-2 CASSPRDSYPSYEQYF TGTGCCAGCAGCCCGCGGGACTCCTACCCCTCCTACGAGCAGTACTTC
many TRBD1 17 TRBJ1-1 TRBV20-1 CSARQEGRGKENTEAFF TGCAGTGCTAGACAGGAGGGCAGGGGGAAGGAAAACACTGAAGCTTTCTTT
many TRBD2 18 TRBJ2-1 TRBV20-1 CSAKWRLAGGRSYNEQFF TGCAGTGCTAAGTGGCGGCTAGCGGGGGGTAGGTCCTACAATGAGCAGTTCTTC
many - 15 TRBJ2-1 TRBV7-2 CASSLGDSSYNEQFF TGTGCCAGCAGCTTAGGGGACTCCTCCTACAATGAGCAGTTCTTC
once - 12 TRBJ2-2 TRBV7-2 CASSLDSFKPFF TGTGCCAGCAGCTTGGACAGTTTTAAGCCGTTTTTT
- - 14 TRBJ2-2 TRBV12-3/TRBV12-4 CASSKGQNTGELFF TGTGCCAGCAGCAAGGGACAGAACACCGGGGAGCTGTTTTTT
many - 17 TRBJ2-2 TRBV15 CATSRDRIWAGTGELFF TGTGCCACCAGCAGAGATCGTATCTGGGCTGGTACCGGGGAGCTGTTTTTT
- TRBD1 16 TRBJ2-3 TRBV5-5 CASSQSTGGITDTQYF TGTGCCAGCAGCCAATCTACAGGGGGGATCACAGATACGCAGTATTTT
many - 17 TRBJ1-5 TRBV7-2 CASSSAPTGYSNQPQHF TGTGCCAGCAGCTCGGCCCCAACAGGGTATAGCAATCAGCCCCAGCATTTT
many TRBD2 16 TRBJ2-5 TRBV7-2 CASSLGLAVYQETQYF TGTGCCAGCAGCTTAGGACTAGCGGTGTACCAAGAGACCCAGTACTTC
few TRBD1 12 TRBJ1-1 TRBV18 CASSPGTAEAFF TGTGCCAGCTCCCCTGGGACAGCTGAAGCTTTCTTT
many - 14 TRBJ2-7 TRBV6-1 CASSAGRGSYEQYF TGTGCCAGCAGTGCGGGGCGGGGATCCTACGAGCAGTACTTC
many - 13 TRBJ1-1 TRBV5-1 CASSLRVPSEAFF TGCGCCAGCAGCTTAAGGGTCCCCTCTGAAGCTTTCTTT
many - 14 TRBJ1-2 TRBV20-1 CSPELRTRANGYTF TGCAGTCCCGAGTTGAGAACCCGGGCAAACGGCTACACCTTC
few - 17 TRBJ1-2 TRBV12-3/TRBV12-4 CASSFLGEGRINYGYTF TGTGCCAGCAGTTTCTTGGGTGAAGGGAGGATCAACTATGGCTACACCTTC
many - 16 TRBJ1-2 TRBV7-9 CASSLVSAEANYGYTF TGTGCCAGCAGCTTAGTTAGTGCGGAAGCTAACTATGGCTACACCTTC
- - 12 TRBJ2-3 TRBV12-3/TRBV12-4 CASSLSGHTQYF TGTGCCAGCAGTTTATCCGGACATACGCAGTATTTT
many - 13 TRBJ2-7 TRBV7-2 CASSSSRAYEQYF TGTGCCAGCAGCTCCTCGAGAGCCTACGAGCAGTACTTC
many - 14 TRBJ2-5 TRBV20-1 CSATRLTGRETQYF TGCAGTGCTACCCGTCTTACAGGGAGGGAGACCCAGTACTTC
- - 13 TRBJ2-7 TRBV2 CASSEALQDEQYF TGTGCCAGCAGTGAAGCGCTTCAGGACGAGCAGTACTTC
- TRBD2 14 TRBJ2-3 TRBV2 CASSRGAGGLTGDF TGTGCCAGCAGTAGGGGAGCGGGGGGGCTGACAGGGGATTTT
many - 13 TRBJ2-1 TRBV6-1 CASVLSSYNEQFF TGTGCCAGCGTTTTAAGCTCCTACAATGAGCAGTTCTTC
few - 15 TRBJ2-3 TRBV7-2 CASSLATGRSDTQYF TGTGCCAGCAGCTTAGCAACAGGGAGATCAGATACGCAGTATTTT
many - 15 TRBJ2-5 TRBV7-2 CASSFTTPYQETQYF TGTGCCAGCAGCTTCACTACGCCGTACCAAGAGACCCAGTACTTC
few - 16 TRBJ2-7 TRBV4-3 CASSRDTRTLTYEQYF TGCGCCAGCAGCCGAGATACTAGAACCCTAACCTACGAGCAGTACTTC
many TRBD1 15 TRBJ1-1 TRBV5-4 CASSFQGDGITEAFF TGTGCCAGCAGCTTTCAGGGGGACGGGATCACTGAAGCTTTCTTT
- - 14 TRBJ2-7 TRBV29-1 CSVGKGPSSYEQYF TGCAGCGTTGGAAAGGGCCCTTCCTCCTACGAGCAGTACTTC
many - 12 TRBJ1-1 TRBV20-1 CSAVGTHTEAFF TGCAGTGCCGTCGGGACGCACACTGAAGCTTTCTTT
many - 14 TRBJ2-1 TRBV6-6 CASSYSNREGGQFF TGTGCCAGCAGTTACTCGAACAGGGAAGGAGGGCAGTTCTTC
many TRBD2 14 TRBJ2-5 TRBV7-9 CASSVAGGEETQYF TGTGCCAGCAGTGTAGCGGGGGGGGAAGAGACCCAGTACTTC
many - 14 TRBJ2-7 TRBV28 CASSSGFRGGEQYF TGTGCCAGCAGTTCAGGGTTCCGGGGTGGTGAGCAGTACTTC
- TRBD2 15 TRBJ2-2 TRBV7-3 CASSLTPTSAGGLFF TGTGCCAGCAGCTTAACCCCAACTAGCGCCGGGGGGCTGTTTTTT
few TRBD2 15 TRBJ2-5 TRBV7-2 CASSSGLSGEETQYF TGTGCCAGCAGCTCGGGACTTAGCGGGGAGGAGACCCAGTACTTC
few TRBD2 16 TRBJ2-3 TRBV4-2 CAARTSGGASADTQYF TGTGCCGCCCGGACTAGCGGGGGGGCGTCTGCAGATACGCAGTATTTT
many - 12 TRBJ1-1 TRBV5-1 CASTGGGTEAFF TGCGCCAGCACCGGGGGAGGCACTGAAGCTTTCTTT
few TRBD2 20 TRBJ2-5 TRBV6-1 CASSEGFSGGRLSVQETQYF TGTGCCAGCAGTGAGGGATTTAGCGGGGGGCGACTTTCGGTACAAGAGACCCAGTACTTC